This T cell receptor (beta chain) was profiled in a study of blood T cell repertoires in COVID-19. Study context: Samples of COVID-19 (acute and convalescent) were obtained from the United States, Italy and Spain.

Germline-derived CDR1 and CDR2 are LNHDA and SQIVND (reference sequence). V was clipped by 3 bases and J by 7 bases; unmatched bases: 9. This CDR3 region has 15 residues. Per the authors' pipeline: Counts of nucleated cells, estimated from reference gene primer amplification, were obtained. Clones were sequenced by immunoSEQ multiplex PCR, and TCRdb holds only the in-frame ones, with some missing. V and J calls and clone size are as listed in that table; D and trimming were resolved from the DNA. This table holds more than 200,000 clones, less than 90% found once. This receptor was taken from a woman aged 45-59 years with acute or convalescent COVID-19. Sequencing was performed on peripheral blood. The chain has TRBV19 and TRBJ2-4; 7 bases are shared with TRBD2. CDR3 DNA sequence: TGTGCCAGTAGTATGGGGGAAGCGGGGCGGAACATTCAGTACTTC. Its protein is CASSMGEAGRNIQYF.